Listed below are T cell receptor beta chains from one sample, sequenced in a study of cytomegalovirus exposure and HLA in healthy donors. Sequencing was performed with immunoSEQ multiplex PCR; in TCRdb, only in-frame clones are kept and a portion is missing. The sample carries roughly 71,000 clones, approximately 67% recorded once. The sequencing sample was made of PBMCs. All receptors derive from a young man in good health and CMV-seronegative. The CDR3 runs from the conserved cysteine through the conserved F or W. A D gene is named only where the DNA matches it firmly. The listing skips clone size in some rows; elsewhere it reads once, few, many or a size class.

CDR3 length: 16
J gene: TRBJ1-1
clone size: NA
D gene: TRBD1
V gene: TRBV6-6
CDR3 DNA: TGTGCCAGCATCGATCAGGGGGTCTCCTGGGGAACTGAAGCTTTCTTT
CDR3 protein: CASIDQGVSWGTEAFF

CDR3 length: 13
J gene: TRBJ2-5
clone size: NA
D gene: NA
V gene: TRBV5-1
CDR3 DNA: TGCGCCAGCAGCTTGGGAGTAGGGGGGACCCAGTACTTC
CDR3 protein: CASSLGVGGTQYF

CDR3 length: 12
J gene: TRBJ1-2
clone size: NA
D gene: NA
V gene: TRBV13
CDR3 DNA: TGTGCCAGCAGCTCCTCCGGGGATGGCTACACCTTC
CDR3 protein: CASSSSGDGYTF

CDR3 length: 15
J gene: TRBJ1-3
clone size: NA
D gene: NA
V gene: TRBV19
CDR3 DNA: TGTGCCAGTAGCTCAGGGTACTCCTCTGGAAACACCATATATTTT
CDR3 protein: CASSSGYSSGNTIYF

CDR3 length: 20
J gene: TRBJ2-7
clone size: few
D gene: TRBD2
V gene: TRBV6-1
CDR3 DNA: TGTGCCAGCAGTGTCTTCTCGGGGGGGTCCTCGCCCTTAGTCTCCTACGAGCAGTACTTC
CDR3 protein: CASSVFSGGSSPLVSYEQYF

CDR3 length: 14
J gene: TRBJ1-3
clone size: few
D gene: NA
V gene: TRBV7-2
CDR3 DNA: TGTGCCAGCAGCTTAGACAGCCGAGGAAACACCATATATTTT
CDR3 protein: CASSLDSRGNTIYF

CDR3 length: 14
J gene: TRBJ2-1
clone size: once
D gene: NA
V gene: TRBV29-1
CDR3 DNA: TGCAGCGTTGAAGAGGAGGGTTCCTACAATGAGCAGTTCTTC
CDR3 protein: CSVEEEGSYNEQFF

CDR3 length: 13
J gene: TRBJ2-7
clone size: NA
D gene: NA
V gene: TRBV29-1
CDR3 DNA: TGCAGCGCCGCAAGTACCGGTACCTACGAGCAGTACTTC
CDR3 protein: CSAASTGTYEQYF

CDR3 length: 11
J gene: TRBJ1-2
clone size: few
D gene: NA
V gene: TRBV6-1
CDR3 DNA: TGTGCCAGCACCCAGGCCTATGGCTACACCTTC
CDR3 protein: CASTQAYGYTF

CDR3 length: 14
J gene: TRBJ1-5
clone size: NA
D gene: NA
V gene: TRBV5-6
CDR3 DNA: TGTGCCAGCAGCTTGACGACAGATCCAAGTAACCAGCATTTT
CDR3 protein: CASSLTTDPSNQHF

CDR3 length: 13
J gene: TRBJ2-7
clone size: few
D gene: NA
V gene: TRBV10-3
CDR3 DNA: TGTGCCATCAGTGAGGACAGAACCTACGAGCAGTACTTC
CDR3 protein: CAISEDRTYEQYF

CDR3 length: 12
J gene: TRBJ2-7
clone size: NA
D gene: NA
V gene: TRBV29-1
CDR3 DNA: TGCAGCGTTGACTCGGGAAACTACGAGCAGTACTTC
CDR3 protein: CSVDSGNYEQYF

CDR3 length: 14
J gene: TRBJ2-5
clone size: few
D gene: TRBD2
V gene: TRBV7-2
CDR3 DNA: TGTGCCAGCAGCTTACTAGCGGGGGCGGAGACCCAGTACTTC
CDR3 protein: CASSLLAGAETQYF

CDR3 length: 19
J gene: TRBJ2-5
clone size: NA
D gene: TRBD1
V gene: TRBV7-9
CDR3 DNA: TGTGCCAGCAGCCCCAACCCCCTAACCGGGACAGACTACCAAGAGACCCAGTACTTC
CDR3 protein: CASSPNPLTGTDYQETQYF

CDR3 length: 15
J gene: TRBJ1-5
clone size: NA
D gene: NA
V gene: TRBV30
CDR3 DNA: TGTGCCTGGAGCGGCGGGAATGACGGCAATCAGCCCCAGCATTTT
CDR3 protein: CAWSGGNDGNQPQHF

CDR3 length: 15
J gene: TRBJ1-2
clone size: few
D gene: NA
V gene: TRBV6-5
CDR3 DNA: TGTGCCAGCAGCCCCGGGGGGGCGCCCTTAGATGGCTACACCTTC
CDR3 protein: CASSPGGAPLDGYTF

CDR3 length: 14
J gene: TRBJ2-7
clone size: NA
D gene: TRBD1
V gene: TRBV27
CDR3 DNA: TGTGCCAGCAGCGCGGGACAGGGAGCCTACGAGCAGTACTTC
CDR3 protein: CASSAGQGAYEQYF

CDR3 length: 14
J gene: TRBJ1-2
clone size: NA
D gene: NA
V gene: TRBV4-2
CDR3 DNA: TGTGCCAGCAGCCAAGATGGTACGGGGTCTGGCTACACCTTC
CDR3 protein: CASSQDGTGSGYTF

CDR3 length: 13
J gene: TRBJ2-5
clone size: NA
D gene: NA
V gene: TRBV6-5
CDR3 DNA: TGTGCCACTACGCAGACAGGTTCGAAGACCCAGTACTTC
CDR3 protein: CATTQTGSKTQYF

CDR3 length: 13
J gene: TRBJ2-7
clone size: few
D gene: NA
V gene: TRBV29-1
CDR3 DNA: TGCAGCGTCGGGGAATCGGATTACTACGAGCAGTACTTC
CDR3 protein: CSVGESDYYEQYF

CDR3 length: 16
J gene: TRBJ2-2
clone size: NA
D gene: TRBD2
V gene: TRBV6-4
CDR3 DNA: TGTGCCAGCAGTCTCGAGACTAGCGGGAACACCGGGGAGCTGTTTTTT
CDR3 protein: CASSLETSGNTGELFF

CDR3 length: 14
J gene: TRBJ2-1
clone size: NA
D gene: TRBD2
V gene: TRBV29-1
CDR3 DNA: TGCAGCGTCGCTGCGGGGGTAAGCTACAATGAGCAGTTCTTC
CDR3 protein: CSVAAGVSYNEQFF

CDR3 length: 14
J gene: TRBJ1-2
clone size: NA
D gene: TRBD1
V gene: TRBV27
CDR3 DNA: TGTGCCAGCCGACAGGGCGGAGTTAACTATGGCTACACCTTC
CDR3 protein: CASRQGGVNYGYTF